These 27 T cell receptor beta chains originate from one sample sequenced in a study of CD4 T cells in relation to SARS-CoV-2 and coronaviruses. CD4+ T cells from unexposed donors were obtained before the COVID-19 pandemic (2011-2018). CD4+ T cells were isolated from the cells after 10 days of culture. The repertoire was sequenced with immunoSEQ multiplex PCR; TCRdb's copy has only in-frame clones and lacks some. The sample has tens of thousands of clones, about 70% seen once; the top ten hold roughly 12%. Antigens of these TCRs are unknown. The sequenced sample was CD4+ T cells from PBMCs, cultured in vitro. Receptors were obtained from a human donor in good health.

This clone was recorded a few times. The V call is TRBV12-3 or TRBV12-4, the J call TRBJ2-7, with D hard to call. The V and J ends lost 2 bases and 3 bases respectively, with 8 bases between them. The CDR3 runs to 13 residues. The CDR3 spells CASSLRAVYEQYF. CDR3 coding DNA: TGTGCCAGCAGTTTACGGGCCGTCTACGAGCAGTACTTC.

This clone is a singleton in its sample. The rearrangement uses TRBV20-1 and TRBJ2-3; 7 nucleotides agree with TRBD1. The CDR3 is 15 amino acids. V gave up 3 bases and J gave up 3 bases; unmatched junction bases: 9. Germline-derived CDR1 and CDR2 are DFQATT and SNEGSKA (reference sequence). The CDR3 bases are TGCAGTGCTAGTTCGTCCCAGGGGGTAACAGATACGCAGTATTTT. The encoded protein is CSASSSQGVTDTQYF.

This clone was observed a handful of times. The chain's CDR3 is CASSQVLAGEGTGELFF. CDR3 nucleotides: TGCGCCAGCAGCCAAGTACTAGCGGGAGAAGGCACCGGGGAGCTGTTTTTT. The chain joins TRBV4-1 to TRBJ2-2; 11 positions match TRBD2. Per germline, CDR1 MGHRA and CDR2 YSYEKL. The V gene end was trimmed by 1 base and the J gene end by 4 bases; junction bases not matched to a gene: 5. This CDR3 has 17 residues.

V usage is TRBV12-5 and J usage is TRBJ2-1, with a tentative D call TRBD2 (5 bases). Germline-derived CDR1 and CDR2 are LGHNT and FRNRAP. This CDR3 is 16 amino acids long. Trimming took 2 bases from V and 8 from J, leaving 19 bases between them. The CDR3 is CASGLLSGLSRDEQFF. The CDR3 DNA sequence: TGTGCTAGTGGTTTGTTGTCGGGATTGAGTAGGGATGAGCAGTTCTTC.

The V call is TRBV5-1, the J call TRBJ1-1; no reliable D call. Germline CDR1 SGHRS, CDR2 YFSETQ. With 4 bases removed from V and 1 base from J, the gap between germline ends came to 11 bases. This CDR3 is 14 amino acids long. The CDR3 here is CASSPSPTNTEAFF. The CDR3 bases are TGCGCCAGCAGCCCTTCGCCGACGAACACTGAAGCTTTCTTT.

The V gene is TRBV21-1, the J gene TRBJ2-7; the table assigns TRBD1, which was not confirmed against the DNA. TRBV21-1 is termed a pseudogene. The CDR3 runs to 15 residues. This CDR3 is CASSKAGTGVHEQYF. DNA for the CDR3: TGTGCCAGCAGCAAAGCCGGGACAGGGGTCCACGAGCAGTACTTC.

The rearrangement joins TRBV7-9 to TRBJ2-1, with D possibly being TRBD2 (6 bases). CDR3 size: 16 residues. Germline CDR1 is SEHNR and CDR2 is FQNEAQ (reference sequence). The V end was cut by 5 bases, the J end by 6 bases, with 20 bases between. The CDR3 region has the DNA TGTGCCAGCAGCGACCAACCGGGACTCCCACCCAATGAGCAGTTCTTC. Translated, it gives CASSDQPGLPPNEQFF.

CDR3 nucleotides: TGTGCCAGCACCCGAGTGGGGGGAGAGACCCAGTACTTC. Translated, it gives CASTRVGGETQYF. This chain uses TRBV7-2 with TRBJ2-5, with D tentatively TRBD2 (6 bases). Germline values: CDR1 SGHTA, CDR2 FQGNSA. Trimming took 7 bases from V and 4 from J, leaving 13 bases between them. There are 13 residues in the CDR3.

The V and J genes are TRBV6-5 and TRBJ1-1; D is perhaps TRBD1 (5 bases). The CDR3 runs 15 residues. The germline V gene encodes CDR1 MNHEY and CDR2 SVGAGI. V gave up 3 bases and J gave up 0 bases, with 11 bases separating them. The CDR3 reads CASSYQGYMNTEAFF. The CDR3 bases are TGTGCCAGCAGTTATCAGGGTTACATGAACACTGAAGCTTTCTTT.

The chain recombines TRBV7-9 with TRBJ1-3; D is perhaps TRBD1 (5 bases). Germline V gene data show CDR1 as SEHNR and CDR2 as FQNEAQ (reference sequence). Trimming pared 4 bases from V and 3 bases from J, leaving 13 bases between. This CDR3 region has 15 residues. CDR3 nucleotide sequence: TGTGCCAGCAGCTCGGGGATGGGGGTTGGAAACACCATATATTTT. It yields the protein CASSSGMGVGNTIYF.

This clone showed up just once. The rearrangement joins TRBV2 to TRBJ1-5; D unresolved. The CDR3 contains 14 residues. CDR1 and CDR2 from the germline V gene are SNHLY and FYNNEI. V shed 5 bases and J shed 0 bases, with 8 bases lying between them. The CDR3 DNA is TGTGCCAGCAGTTCAGGAAATAGCAATCAGCCCCAGCATTTT. Encoded protein: CASSSGNSNQPQHF.

The chain recombines TRBV7-7 with TRBJ1-4, with 7 bases lining up with TRBD1. The germline V gene encodes CDR1 SSHAT and CDR2 FNYEAQ (reference sequence). V trimming: 5 bases; J trimming: 0 bases; junction bases outside the gene matches: 3. CDR3 size: 15 residues. The CDR3 here is CASSPGTATNEKLFF. CDR3 in DNA: TGTGCCAGCAGCCCGGGGACAGCAACTAATGAAAAACTGTTTTTT.

This clone was seen only a few times. CDR3 sequence: CAWSGGEGRWETQYF. The CDR3 bases are TGTGCCTGGAGTGGGGGGGAGGGCCGTTGGGAGACCCAGTACTTC. The gene calls are TRBV30 and TRBJ2-5; 7 bases are shared with TRBD2. V trimming: 1 base; J trimming: 5 bases; junction bases outside the gene matches: 10. This CDR3 has 15 residues. Per the germline V gene, CDR1 is GTSNPN and CDR2 is SVGIG (reference sequence).

The chain combines TRBV28 with TRBJ1-5, with 9 bases that match TRBD1. The junction had 10 bases not matched to a gene; V was cut back by 6 bases and J by 4 bases. This CDR3 is built from 16 residues. CDR1 and CDR2 from the germline V gene are MDHEN and SYDVKM. The CDR3 region has the DNA TGTGCCAGCAGGGGACAGGGTATCGGAAAGAATCAGCCCCAGCATTTT. Residues: CASRGQGIGKNQPQHF.

The chain employs TRBV3-1 (or the pseudogene TRBV3-2) and TRBJ2-7; TRBD2 aligns across 9 bases. The CDR3 length is 16 residues. Per germline, CDR1 LGHDT and CDR2 YNNKEL (reference sequence). V shed 4 bases and J 4 bases; nucleotides not matched to a gene: 11. CDR3 amino acids: CASSPGGSGSKYEQYF. In DNA, the CDR3 is TGTGCCAGCAGCCCCGGGGGTAGCGGGAGCAAGTACGAGCAGTACTTC.

The chain recombines TRBV5-1 with TRBJ1-2; TRBD1 matches 10 bases. The CDR3 is 15 residues long. The trim removed 0 bases at V and 7 bases at J, leaving 6 bases unmatched. Germline-derived CDR1 and CDR2 are SGHRS and YFSETQ. CDR3 amino acids: CASSLEVRQGAGYTF. The DNA of the CDR3 is TGCGCCAGCAGCTTGGAGGTCCGACAGGGGGCTGGCTACACCTTC.

This chain links TRBV15 with TRBJ2-5; perhaps D is TRBD1 or TRBD2 (5 bases each). The CDR3 contains 15 residues. CDR1 and CDR2 (germline): LNHNV, YYDKDF (reference sequence). Between the trimmed V and J ends, which lost 0 bases and 5 bases, there was a span of 13 bases. CDR3 protein: CATSREGDPGETQYF. In DNA form, the CDR3 reads TGTGCCACCAGCAGAGAGGGGGACCCCGGGGAGACCCAGTACTTC.

DNA for the CDR3: TGTGCCAGTAGTATTGCCAGGACTAGAGACTACGAGCAGTACTTC. This sequence encodes CASSIARTRDYEQYF. The chain uses TRBV19 and TRBJ2-7, with 7 bases matching TRBD2. Germline CDR1 is LNHDA and CDR2 is SQIVND (reference sequence). CDR3 length equals 15 residues. V lost 3 bases and J lost 3; bases outside the gene matches: 8.

This chain uses TRBV19 with TRBJ1-6; D might be TRBD1 (5 bases). This CDR3 has 14 amino acids. V lost 3 bases, J lost 8 bases, and 11 bases lay in between. Germline V gene sequence: CDR1 LNHDA, CDR2 SQIVND (reference sequence). The DNA of the CDR3 is TGTGCCAGTAGTATCGAGGGGTTTGATTCACCCCTCCACTTT. Translation gives CASSIEGFDSPLHF.

This clone was found once. The chain carries TRBV29-1 and TRBJ1-1; TRBD1 agrees at 7 bases. Germline V gives CDR1 SQVTM, CDR2 ANQGSEA. This CDR3 contains 14 residues. V lost 2 bases to trimming and J lost 1 base; unmatched junction nucleotides: 4. The chain's CDR3 is CSVEPTGRNTEAFF. The CDR3 nucleotides read TGCAGCGTTGAACCGACAGGGAGGAACACTGAAGCTTTCTTT. The full variable domain, in which reference TRBV29-1 and TRBJ1-1 provide the parts outside the CDR3, is SAVISQKPSRDICQRGTSLTIQCQVDSQVTMMFWYRQQPGQSLTLIATANQGSEATYESGFVIDKFPISRPNLTFSTLTVSNMSPEDSSIYLCSVEPTGRNTEAFFGQGTRLTVV.

The chain is built from TRBV11-2 and TRBJ2-5, with 7 nucleotides matching TRBD2. The CDR3 has 13 residues. In germline, CDR1 is SGHAT, CDR2 FQNNGV. V trimming: 3 bases; J trimming: 3 bases; junction bases outside the gene matches: 1. CDR3 amino acids: CASSFAGEETQYF. The CDR3 region has the DNA TGTGCCAGCAGCTTCGCGGGAGAAGAGACCCAGTACTTC.

This sequence joins TRBV6-5 and TRBJ1-6, with a tentative D call TRBD1 (5 bases). The CDR3 sequence is 15 residues long. Germline V gives CDR1 MNHEY, CDR2 SVGAGI. V was cut by 6 bases and J by 5 bases, with 14 bases left in between. This chain's CDR3 is CASSLRQGHNSPLHF. CDR3 sequence (DNA): TGTGCCAGCAGCCTCCGGCAGGGCCATAATTCACCCCTCCACTTT.

This chain links TRBV7-6 with TRBJ2-1, with 10 bases aligning to TRBD2. With V trimmed by 4 bases and J by 9 bases, 12 bases remained unmatched. The CDR3 consists of 16 residues. The germline CDR1 and CDR2 sequences are SGHVS and FNYEAQ. CDR3 bases: TGTGCCAGCAGCTCCCAGCGCCTAGCGGGAGATATTGAGCAGTTCTTC. It is translated as CASSSQRLAGDIEQFF.

This chain joins TRBV28 and TRBJ1-6; D not certain. Deletions cut 7 bases from V and 8 bases from J, with 9 bases between. The V gene's germline CDR1 is MDHEN and CDR2 SYDVKM. The CDR3 runs 12 residues. CDR3 residues: CASTREYSPLHF. The DNA for the CDR3 is TGTGCCAGCACCCGGGAATATTCACCCCTCCACTTT.

The genes are TRBV5-1 and TRBJ2-7; unclear D gene. Between the trimmed V and J ends, which lost 6 bases and 5 bases, there was a span of 9 bases. Germline V gene sequence: CDR1 SGHRS, CDR2 YFSETQ. This CDR3 spans 11 amino acids. CDR3: CASKSEDEQYF. The CDR3 bases are TGCGCCAGCAAGTCGGAAGACGAGCAGTACTTC.

The genes are TRBV7-9 and TRBJ1-1, with D maybe TRBD1 (6 bases). With 5 bases removed from V and 2 bases from J, the gap between germline ends came to 12 bases. CDR3 size: 14 residues. Germline V gene lookup returns CDR1 SEHNR and CDR2 FQNEAQ (reference sequence). DNA for the CDR3: TGTGCCAGCAGCCCCGACAGGAGTAACACTGAAGCTTTCTTT. This gives the protein CASSPDRSNTEAFF.

V and J are TRBV28 and TRBJ2-7; the match to TRBD2 covers 7 bases. V gave up 5 bases and J gave up 9 bases; unmatched junction bases: 13. The CDR3 runs to 14 residues. The germline gives CDR1 MDHEN, CDR2 SYDVKM. The CDR3 spells CASSDQLSGVVQYF. CDR3 sequence (DNA): TGTGCCAGCAGTGACCAATTAAGCGGGGTGGTGCAGTACTTC.